The following is a T cell receptor beta chain sequence with its context. Its matching antigen is unknown. The sample comes from a study of cytomegalovirus exposure and HLA in healthy donors. With 60 Vbeta and 13 Jbeta primers, the PCR was carried out. Methods used by the authors: An analysis that came later counted tens of millions of unique TCR beta chains, approximately 12 million shared. Some clones are missing from TCRdb's copy, which holds only in-frame ones; the method was immunoSEQ multiplex PCR. V and J calls and clone size are as listed in that table; D and trimming were resolved from the DNA. Of some 170,000 clones in the sample, roughly 80% were seen once. The CDR3 sequence is 14 residues long. The junction had 2 bases not matched to a gene; V was cut back by 6 bases and J by 0 bases. CDR1 and CDR2 (germline): MNHEY, SVGAGI. Study outcomes and limitations: Later analysis demonstrated an association between a missense DCLRE1C variant and TCR beta V- and J-gene trimming. In a later analysis, at a false discovery rate of 0.05, about 15,000 TCR beta sequences were associated with HLA alleles.

Everyone who donated was a healthy bone marrow donor. The sequencing input was PBMCs. This chain connects TRBV6-5 to TRBJ1-5, with 7 positions matching TRBD1. This clonotype was sampled from a man aged 35-49 years in good health and CMV-seronegative. The CDR3 region has the DNA TGTGCCAGCAGGTACAGGGGTAGCAATCAGCCCCAGCATTTT. Translated: CASRYRGSNQPQHF.